This T cell receptor (beta chain) was found in a study of T cells in Graves' hyperthyroidism and ophthalmopathy. This clonotype was observed a few times. This CDR3 region has 16 residues. Germline V CDR1 and CDR2: MNHNS, SASEGT. The V end was cut by 5 bases, the J end by 4 bases, with 19 bases between. What was amplified from RNA transcripts were TCR beta CDR3 regions. During a first-round RT-PCR of the TCR CDR3, the HTBI primer set was used. TCRdb re-called the multiplex PCR reads with MiXCR, one entry per CDR3 protein. The data contain around 500,000 distinct CDR3 sequences, 15% to 20% of them singletons.

This chain uses TRBV6-1 with TRBJ2-3, with D possibly matching TRBD2 (5 bases). The material sequenced was blood. This clonotype originated in a woman aged 25 to 39 with Graves' ophthalmopathy. Written as DNA, the CDR3 is TGTGCCAGCAGTTATAATTCTCTAGCTTCTTCAGATACGCAGTATTTT. As protein: CASSYNSLASSDTQYF.